Listed here are 26 T cell receptor beta chains from one sample, sequenced in a study of blood T cell repertoires in COVID-19. Produced via immunoSEQ multiplex PCR; TCRdb's table is partial and in-frame only. The sample records 150,000 to 170,000 clones, around 83% being singletons. Sequenced sample: peripheral blood. Receptor source: a woman aged 55-75 years with COVID-19, enrolled during active disease.

This clone has more than one count but fewer than ten. The gene calls are TRBV7-2 and TRBJ1-4; 8 nucleotides agree with TRBD1. V lost 1 base and J lost 7; bases outside the gene matches: 5. Germline V gene sequence: CDR1 SGHTA, CDR2 FQGNSA. The CDR3 spans 15 residues. CDR3 sequence reads: CASSLVSTGGEKLFF. As DNA, the CDR3 is TGTGCCAGCAGCTTAGTATCAACAGGGGGTGAAAAACTGTTTTTT. Variable domain in full (rest from reference TRBV7-2 and TRBJ1-4): GAGVSQSPSNKVTEKGKDVELRCDPISGHTALYWYRQSLGQGLEFLIYFQGNSAPDKSGLPSDRFSAERTGGSVSTLTIQRTQQEDSAVYLCASSLVSTGGEKLFFGSGTQLSVL.

The V call is TRBV7-8, the J call TRBJ1-5; D unresolved. The V and J ends lost 4 bases and 3 bases respectively, with 7 bases between them. Germline CDR1 reads SGHVS; CDR2 reads FQNEAQ. CDR3 size: 13 residues. The CDR3: CASSWRNNQPQHF. DNA of the CDR3: TGTGCCAGCAGCTGGCGGAACAATCAGCCCCAGCATTTT.

This chain uses TRBV6-5 with TRBJ1-1; 9 nucleotides match TRBD1. The CDR3 has 15 residues. Germline V CDR1 and CDR2: MNHEY, SVGAGI. Trimming at V came to 5 bases and at J to 2 bases, leaving 6 bases not matched to a gene. This CDR3 is CASSKGQGGNTEAFF. The CDR3 bases are TGTGCCAGCAGTAAGGGACAGGGCGGTAACACTGAAGCTTTCTTT.

The genes are TRBV7-9 and TRBJ2-7, with TRBD1 matching over 7 bases. Per the germline V gene, CDR1 is SEHNR and CDR2 is FQNEAQ (reference sequence). The V segment lost 5 bases and the J segment 1 base; nucleotides outside the gene matches: 11. CDR3 size: 16 residues. CDR3 nucleotides: TGTGCCAGCAGCCAGGCGACCGGGACAGCTTCCTACGAGCAGTACTTC. Its protein product is CASSQATGTASYEQYF.

V is TRBV18 and J is TRBJ1-1, with TRBD1 matching over 8 bases. CDR1 and CDR2 from the germline V gene are KGHSH and LQKENI. V trimming: 2 bases; J trimming: 5 bases; junction bases outside the gene matches: 4. The CDR3 loop spans 14 amino acids. As DNA, the CDR3 is TGTGCCAGCTCACCAACGACAGGGGATACTGAAGCTTTCTTT. Encoded protein: CASSPTTGDTEAFF.

This chain connects TRBV14 to TRBJ2-2, with D unclear. Germline V gene data show CDR1 as SGHDN and CDR2 as FVKESK. The V gene lost 0 bases and the J gene lost 6 bases, with 14 bases spanning the gap. This CDR3 has 16 residues. The CDR3 protein is CASSQDVSQASGELFF. The CDR3 DNA sequence: TGTGCCAGCAGCCAAGATGTTAGTCAGGCCTCCGGGGAGCTGTTTTTT.

This clone came up once. The CDR3 DNA follows: TGTGCCAGCTCCCGGGACTCAACTAATGAAAAACTGTTTTTT. This gives the protein CASSRDSTNEKLFF. The chain joins TRBV18 to TRBJ1-4, with D perhaps matching TRBD1 (5 bases). V lost 6 bases to trimming and J lost 0 bases, with 8 bases between them. The length of the CDR3 is 14 residues. Germline V gives CDR1 KGHSH, CDR2 LQKENI.

This chain joins TRBV7-8 and TRBJ2-7; D remains ambiguous. The CDR3 spans 12 residues. Trimming left V 1 base short and J 6 bases short, with 7 bases between. Germline CDR1 is SGHVS and CDR2 is FQNEAQ. CDR3 bases: TGTGCCAGCAGCTTAGTGTTTCGCGAGCAGTACTTC. This encodes CASSLVFREQYF. Full variable domain (rest looked up from reference TRBV7-8 and TRBJ2-7): GAGVSQSPRYKVAKRGQDVALRCDPISGHVSLFWYQQALGQGPEFLTYFQNEAQLDKSGLPSDRFFAERPEGSVSTLKIQRTQQEDSAVYLCASSLVFREQYFGPGTRLTVT.

The chain employs TRBV11-2 and TRBJ2-3; D is undetermined. Trimming shortened V by 8 bases and J by 5 bases, and 11 bases separated the two germline ends. The CDR3 spans 12 residues. Germline assignment: CDR1 SGHAT and CDR2 FQNNGV. The chain's CDR3 is CASRETGDTQYF. The CDR3 DNA reads TGTGCCAGCCGCGAGACGGGAGATACGCAGTATTTT. Full variable domain (missing parts from reference TRBV11-2 and TRBJ2-3): EAGVAQSPRYKIIEKRQSVAFWCNPISGHATLYWYQQILGQGPKLLIQFQNNGVVDDSQLPKDRFSAERLKGVDSTLKIQPAKLEDSAVYLCASRETGDTQYFGPGTRLTVL.

V usage is TRBV12-5 and J usage is TRBJ1-2, with 7 bases aligning to TRBD1. V was clipped by 5 bases and J by 7 bases; unmatched bases: 7. CDR3 length equals 13 residues. The germline V gene encodes CDR1 LGHNT and CDR2 FRNRAP. CDR3 sequence (DNA): TGTGCTAGTGGTAGCGACAGGGTCGGTGGCTACACCTTC. This encodes CASGSDRVGGYTF. The full variable domain, its missing parts supplied by reference TRBV12-5 and TRBJ1-2, is DARVTQTPRHKVTEMGQEVTMRCQPILGHNTVFWYRQTMMQGLELLAYFRNRAPLDDSGMPKDRFSAEMPDATLATLKIQPSEPRDSAVYFCASGSDRVGGYTFGSGTRLTVV.

This chain connects TRBV25-1 to TRBJ1-1; D is possibly TRBD1 (5 bases). CDR3 size: 14 residues. CDR1 MGHDK and CDR2 SYGVNS come from the germline V gene. The V end was cut by 4 bases, the J end by 7 bases, with 16 bases between. The CDR3 DNA sequence: TGTGCCAGCAGTGCCCCCAGGGATGCAAATGAAGCTTTCTTT. It translates to CASSAPRDANEAFF. The full variable domain, its missing parts supplied by reference TRBV25-1 and TRBJ1-1, is EADIYQTPRYLVIGTGKKITLECSQTMGHDKMYWYQQDPGMELHLIHYSYGVNSTEKGDLSSESTVSRIRTEHFPLTLESARPSHTSQYLCASSAPRDANEAFFGQGTRLTVV.

A single count supports this clone. The rearrangement joins TRBV11-3 to TRBJ1-2; a possible D gene is TRBD1 (6 bases). Deletions cut 2 bases from V and 4 bases from J, with 14 bases between. The CDR3 extends over 15 amino acids. Germline CDR1 SGHNT, CDR2 YENEEA. CDR3 in amino acids: CASSLMGHPVYGYTF. The CDR3 DNA sequence: TGTGCCAGCAGCTTAATGGGACATCCAGTCTATGGCTACACCTTC.

V is TRBV11-1 and J is TRBJ1-3, with D maybe TRBD1 (6 bases). The ends were cut back, 4 bases at V and 6 bases at J, with 19 bases in the middle. This CDR3 region has 16 residues. Germline lookup yields CDR1 SGHAT and CDR2 FQDESV (reference sequence). CDR3 amino acids: CASSSSTGYGENTIYF. Written as DNA, the CDR3 is TGTGCCAGCAGCTCGAGCACAGGGTATGGAGAAAACACCATATATTTT.

V is TRBV6-2 or TRBV6-3 and J is TRBJ2-1; D perhaps matches TRBD1 (6 bases). The germline gives CDR1 MNHEY, CDR2 SVGEGT. CDR3 length equals 17 residues. V dropped 6 bases and J dropped 0 bases, with 18 bases sitting between them. Here the CDR3 reads CASSRLTGRSSYNEQFF. CDR3 nucleotide sequence: TGTGCCAGCAGCCGCTTGACAGGCCGAAGCTCCTACAATGAGCAGTTCTTC.

This clone was counted only a few times. The V and J genes are TRBV7-2 and TRBJ1-2; D may be TRBD1 (5 bases). V lost 5 bases to trimming and J lost 4 bases, with 14 bases between them. This CDR3 spans 14 amino acids. Germline-derived CDR1 and CDR2 are SGHTA and FQGNSA. DNA for the CDR3: TGTGCCAGCAGCGACCACAGGTGGGGCTATGGCTACACCTTC. Amino acid sequence: CASSDHRWGYGYTF. The full variable domain, with the rest looked up from reference TRBV7-2 and TRBJ1-2, is GAGVSQSPSNKVTEKGKDVELRCDPISGHTALYWYRQSLGQGLEFLIYFQGNSAPDKSGLPSDRFSAERTGGSVSTLTIQRTQQEDSAVYLCASSDHRWGYGYTFGSGTRLTVV.

This rearrangement joins TRBV6-5 to TRBJ2-7; D is uncertain. The germline V gene encodes CDR1 MNHEY and CDR2 SVGAGI. The V gene lost 7 bases and the J gene lost 7 bases, with 11 bases spanning the gap. The CDR3 sequence is 11 residues long. The CDR3 sequence is CASTRGWEQYF. The CDR3, as DNA: TGTGCCAGCACCAGAGGCTGGGAGCAGTACTTC.

CDR3 bases: TGTGCCAGCAGTACGGACAGTCAGTATGGCTACACCTTC. Translating gives CASSTDSQYGYTF. The chain carries TRBV2 and TRBJ1-2; the D gene is possibly TRBD1 (6 bases). CDR1 and CDR2 (germline): SNHLY, FYNNEI. The CDR3 has 13 residues. V was trimmed by 5 bases and J by 5 bases, leaving 12 bases between them.

V is TRBV20-1 and J is TRBJ2-5, with 7 bases identical to TRBD2. The length of the CDR3 is 15 residues. The junction had 11 bases not matched to a gene; V was cut back by 3 bases and J by 4 bases. The V gene's germline CDR1 is DFQATT and CDR2 SNEGSKA (reference sequence). For the CDR3, the DNA is TGCAGTGCTAGTCACCCACTAGCGAGAAGAGAGACCCAGTACTTC. Encoded protein: CSASHPLARRETQYF.

This rearrangement joins TRBV11-2 to TRBJ1-1; D uncertain. The germline V and J ends were trimmed by 1 base and 4 bases, with 7 bases remaining between them. Per germline, CDR1 SGHAT and CDR2 FQNNGV. The CDR3 extends over 13 amino acids. The CDR3, as DNA: TGTGCCAGCAGCTTAGTTCTGTCCACTGAAGCTTTCTTT. As protein: CASSLVLSTEAFF. The complete variable domain, with remaining parts taken from reference TRBV11-2 and TRBJ1-1, reads EAGVAQSPRYKIIEKRQSVAFWCNPISGHATLYWYQQILGQGPKLLIQFQNNGVVDDSQLPKDRFSAERLKGVDSTLKIQPAKLEDSAVYLCASSLVLSTEAFFGQGTRLTVV.

J is TRBJ1-5 and V is TRBV11-2, with D perhaps matching TRBD1 (6 bases). Trimming took 3 bases from V and 4 from J, leaving 10 bases between them. This CDR3 is 14 amino acids long. Per the germline V gene, CDR1 is SGHAT and CDR2 is FQNNGV. The CDR3 here is CASSLDRNNQPQHF. The CDR3 DNA follows: TGTGCCAGCAGCTTGGACAGAAATAATCAGCCCCAGCATTTT.

The chain combines TRBV27 with TRBJ1-5; no firm D call. V lost 5 bases and J lost 4, with 6 bases in between. The germline CDR1 and CDR2 sequences are MNHEY and SMNVEV (reference sequence). The CDR3 is 12 residues long. CDR3: CASSGVNQPQHF. CDR3 bases: TGTGCCAGCAGTGGAGTAAATCAGCCCCAGCATTTT.

The chain carries TRBV3-1 (or the pseudogene TRBV3-2) and TRBJ1-1; D remains unclear. V was shortened by 7 bases and J by 3 bases, with 12 bases between the two germline ends. The CDR3 has 13 amino acids. Looked up from germline, CDR1 is LGHDT and CDR2 is YNNKEL (reference sequence). In DNA form, the CDR3 reads TGTGCCAGCACCCGGGGTCTTGACACTGAAGCTTTCTTT. Its protein product is CASTRGLDTEAFF.

This rearrangement joins TRBV9 to TRBJ1-1, with a weak D call TRBD1 (5 bases). CDR3 length: 16 amino acids. Trimming left V 4 bases short and J 4 bases short, with 20 bases between. Germline CDR1 reads SGDLS; CDR2 reads YYNGEE. CDR3 nucleotides: TGTGCCAGCAGCACTAGAGGCGGGGGAGGATTCACTGAAGCTTTCTTT. Residues: CASSTRGGGGFTEAFF. Full variable domain (missing parts from reference TRBV9 and TRBJ1-1): DSGVTQTPKHLITATGQRVTLRCSPRSGDLSVYWYQQSLDQGLQFLIQYYNGEERAKGNILERFSAQQFPDLHSELNLSSLELGDSALYFCASSTRGGGGFTEAFFGQGTRLTVV.

J is TRBJ1-2 and V is TRBV6-5; 7 nucleotides match TRBD1. Trimming took 5 bases from V and 8 from J; bases not matched to a gene: 14. Germline loops: CDR1 MNHEY, CDR2 SVGAGI. The CDR3 runs 15 residues. The CDR3 loop is CASSPRTGRLRGYTF. The CDR3, as DNA: TGTGCCAGCAGTCCGCGGACAGGACGCCTTCGGGGCTACACCTTC.

The chain couples TRBV5-1 to TRBJ1-5; TRBD1 is a possible D gene (5 bases). The CDR3 length is 15 residues. Trimming removed 5 bases from V and 0 bases from J, with 12 bases in between. The germline V gene encodes CDR1 SGHRS and CDR2 YFSETQ. The CDR3 nucleotides are TGCGCCAGCAGGCCCGACAGTTATAGCAATCAGCCCCAGCATTTT. Protein product: CASRPDSYSNQPQHF.

The chain recombines TRBV30 with TRBJ2-3; TRBD1 might be the D (6 bases). This CDR3 is 14 amino acids long. Deletions cut 0 bases from V and 3 bases from J, with 10 bases between. The germline V gene has CDR1 GTSNPN and CDR2 SVGIG (reference sequence). The CDR3 spells CAWSVGQTTDTQYF. CDR3 in DNA: TGTGCCTGGAGTGTCGGACAGACAACAGATACGCAGTATTTT.